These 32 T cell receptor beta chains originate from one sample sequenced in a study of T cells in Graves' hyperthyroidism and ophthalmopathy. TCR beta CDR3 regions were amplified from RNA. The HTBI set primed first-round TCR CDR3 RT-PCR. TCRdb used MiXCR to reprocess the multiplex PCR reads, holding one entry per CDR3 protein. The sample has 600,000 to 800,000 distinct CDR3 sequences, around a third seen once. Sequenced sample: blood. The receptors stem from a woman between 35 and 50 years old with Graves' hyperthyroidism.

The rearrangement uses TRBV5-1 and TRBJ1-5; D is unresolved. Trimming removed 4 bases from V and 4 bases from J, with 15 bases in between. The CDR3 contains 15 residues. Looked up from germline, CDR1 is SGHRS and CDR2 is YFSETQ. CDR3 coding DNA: TGCGCCAGCAGCCCCGAAGGGTTCACTAATCAGCCCCAGCATTTT. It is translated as CASSPEGFTNQPQHF.

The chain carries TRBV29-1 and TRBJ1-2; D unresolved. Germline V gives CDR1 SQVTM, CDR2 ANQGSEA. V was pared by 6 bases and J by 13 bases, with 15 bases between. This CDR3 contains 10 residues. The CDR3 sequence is CSVGDKGRTF. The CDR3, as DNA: TGCAGCGTCGGAGACAAAGGTCGCACCTTC.

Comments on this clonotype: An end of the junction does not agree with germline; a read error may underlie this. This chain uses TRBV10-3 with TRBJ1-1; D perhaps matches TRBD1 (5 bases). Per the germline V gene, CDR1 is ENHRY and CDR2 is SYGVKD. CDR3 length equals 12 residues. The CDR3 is CASSRRATEAFF. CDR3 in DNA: TGTGCCAGCAGTCGCAGGGCCACTGAAGCTTTCTTT.

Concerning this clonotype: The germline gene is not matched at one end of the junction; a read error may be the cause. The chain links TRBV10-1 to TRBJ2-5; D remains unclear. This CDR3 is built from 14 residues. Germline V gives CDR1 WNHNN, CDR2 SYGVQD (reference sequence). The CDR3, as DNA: TGTGCCAGCTCCCGTCTTCCGGACGGAGAGACCCAGTACTTC. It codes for CASSRLPDGETQYF.

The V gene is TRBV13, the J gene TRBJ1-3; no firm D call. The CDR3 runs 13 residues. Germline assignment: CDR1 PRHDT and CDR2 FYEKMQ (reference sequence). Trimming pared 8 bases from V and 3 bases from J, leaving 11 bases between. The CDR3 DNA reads TGTGCCAGCTCACCCTCGGATGGAAACACCATATATTTT. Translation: CASSPSDGNTIYF. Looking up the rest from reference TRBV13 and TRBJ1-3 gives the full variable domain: AAGVIQSPRHLIKEKRETATLKCYPIPRHDTVYWYQQGPGQDPQFLISFYEKMQSDKGSIPDRFSAQQFSDYHSELNMSSLELGDSALYFCASSPSDGNTIYFGEGSWLTVV.

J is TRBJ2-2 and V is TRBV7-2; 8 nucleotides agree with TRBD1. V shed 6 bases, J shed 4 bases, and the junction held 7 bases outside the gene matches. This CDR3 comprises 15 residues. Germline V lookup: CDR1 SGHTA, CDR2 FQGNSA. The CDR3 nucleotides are TGTGCCAGCAGTTTAACAGACAGGGGCACCGGGGAGCTGTTTTTT. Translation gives CASSLTDRGTGELFF. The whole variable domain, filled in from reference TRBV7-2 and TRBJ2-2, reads GAGVSQSPSNKVTEKGKDVELRCDPISGHTALYWYRQSLGQGLEFLIYFQGNSAPDKSGLPSDRFSAERTGGSVSTLTIQRTQQEDSAVYLCASSLTDRGTGELFFGEGSRLTVL.

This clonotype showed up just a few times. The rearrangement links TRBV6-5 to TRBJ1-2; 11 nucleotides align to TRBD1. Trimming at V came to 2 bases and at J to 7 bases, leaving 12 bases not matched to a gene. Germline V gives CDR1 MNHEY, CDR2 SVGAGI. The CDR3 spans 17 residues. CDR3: CASSYGVTGQGERGYTF. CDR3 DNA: TGTGCCAGCAGTTACGGAGTGACGGGACAGGGGGAGCGTGGCTACACCTTC.

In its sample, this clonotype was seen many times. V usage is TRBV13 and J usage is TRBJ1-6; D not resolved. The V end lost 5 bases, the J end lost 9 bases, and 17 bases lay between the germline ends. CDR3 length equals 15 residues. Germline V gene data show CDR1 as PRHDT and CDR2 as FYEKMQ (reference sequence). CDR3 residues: CASSPTPGVSSPLHF. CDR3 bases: TGTGCCAGCAGCCCGACCCCAGGCGTGAGTTCACCCCTCCACTTT.

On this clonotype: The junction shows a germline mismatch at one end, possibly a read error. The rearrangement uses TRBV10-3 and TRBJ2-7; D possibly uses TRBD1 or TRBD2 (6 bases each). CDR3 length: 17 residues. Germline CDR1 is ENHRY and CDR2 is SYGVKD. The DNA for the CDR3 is TGTGCCAGCAGTTATACCCTCCCGACAGGAGGGAACTACGGGCAGTACTTC. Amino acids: CASSYTLPTGGNYGQYF.

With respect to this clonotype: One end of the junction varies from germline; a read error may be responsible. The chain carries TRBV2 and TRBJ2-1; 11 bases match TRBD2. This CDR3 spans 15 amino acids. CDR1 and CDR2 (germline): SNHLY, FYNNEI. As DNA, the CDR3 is TGTGCCACCAGTGACCTAGCGGGGGGTGTAATTGAGCAGTTCTTC. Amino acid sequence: CATSDLAGGVIEQFF.

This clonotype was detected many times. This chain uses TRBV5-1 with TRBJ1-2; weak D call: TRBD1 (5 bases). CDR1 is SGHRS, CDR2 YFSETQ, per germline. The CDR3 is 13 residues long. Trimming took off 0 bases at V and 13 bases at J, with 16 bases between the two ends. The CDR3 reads CASSLGQGGDGTF. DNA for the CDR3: TGCGCCAGCAGCTTGGGCCAGGGAGGTGACGGCACCTTC. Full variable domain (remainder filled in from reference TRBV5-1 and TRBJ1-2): KAGVTQTPRYLIKTRGQQVTLSCSPISGHRSVSWYQQTPGQGLQFLFEYFSETQRNKGNFPGRFSGRQFSNSRSEMNVSTLELGDSALYLCASSLGQGGDGTFGSGTRLTVV.

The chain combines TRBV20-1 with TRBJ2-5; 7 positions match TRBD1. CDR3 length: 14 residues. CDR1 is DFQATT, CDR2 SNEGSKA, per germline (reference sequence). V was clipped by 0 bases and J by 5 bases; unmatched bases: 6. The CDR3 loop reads CSARDRDSGETQYF. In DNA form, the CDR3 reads TGCAGTGCTAGAGACCGGGACAGTGGGGAGACCCAGTACTTC.

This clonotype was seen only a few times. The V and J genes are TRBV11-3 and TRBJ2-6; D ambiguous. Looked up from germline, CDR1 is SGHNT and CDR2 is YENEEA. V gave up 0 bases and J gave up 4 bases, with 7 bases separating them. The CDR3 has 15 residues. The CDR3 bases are TGTGCCAGCAGCTTAGAGATCGTCGGGGCCAACGTCCTGACTTTC. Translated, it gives CASSLEIVGANVLTF.

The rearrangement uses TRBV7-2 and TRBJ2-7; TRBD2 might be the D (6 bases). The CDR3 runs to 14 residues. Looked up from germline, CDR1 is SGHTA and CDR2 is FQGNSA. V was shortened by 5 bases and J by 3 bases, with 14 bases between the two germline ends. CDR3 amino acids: CASSQTSPIYEQYF. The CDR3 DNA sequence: TGTGCCAGCAGCCAAACTAGCCCAATCTACGAGCAGTACTTC. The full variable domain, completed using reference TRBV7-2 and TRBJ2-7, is GAGVSQSPSNKVTEKGKDVELRCDPISGHTALYWYRQSLGQGLEFLIYFQGNSAPDKSGLPSDRFSAERTGGSVSTLTIQRTQQEDSAVYLCASSQTSPIYEQYFGPGTRLTVT.

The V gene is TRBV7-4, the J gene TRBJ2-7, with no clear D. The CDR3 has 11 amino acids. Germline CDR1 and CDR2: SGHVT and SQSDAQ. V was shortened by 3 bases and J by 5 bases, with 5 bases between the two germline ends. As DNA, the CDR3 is TGTGCCAGCAGCTTGAGGCACGAGCAGTACTTC. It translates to CASSLRHEQYF.

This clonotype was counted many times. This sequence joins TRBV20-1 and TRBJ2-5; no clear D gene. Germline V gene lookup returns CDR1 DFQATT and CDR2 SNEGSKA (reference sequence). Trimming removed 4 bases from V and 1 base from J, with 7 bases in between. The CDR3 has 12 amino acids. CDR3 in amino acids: CSAIPAQETQYF. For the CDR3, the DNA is TGCAGTGCTATTCCGGCCCAAGAGACCCAGTACTTC.

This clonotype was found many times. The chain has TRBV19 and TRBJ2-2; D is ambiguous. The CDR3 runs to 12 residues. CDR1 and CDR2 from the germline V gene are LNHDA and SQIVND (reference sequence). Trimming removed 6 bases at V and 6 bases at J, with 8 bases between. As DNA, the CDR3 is TGTGCCAGTAGGCCCCCCGCCGGGGAGCTGTTTTTT. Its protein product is CASRPPAGELFF.

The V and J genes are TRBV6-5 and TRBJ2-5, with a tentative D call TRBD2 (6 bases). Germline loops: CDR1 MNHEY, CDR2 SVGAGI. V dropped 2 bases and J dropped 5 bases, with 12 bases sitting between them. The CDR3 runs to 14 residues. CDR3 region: CASSYKSGGETQYF. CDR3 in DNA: TGTGCCAGCAGTTACAAGTCCGGAGGGGAGACCCAGTACTTC.

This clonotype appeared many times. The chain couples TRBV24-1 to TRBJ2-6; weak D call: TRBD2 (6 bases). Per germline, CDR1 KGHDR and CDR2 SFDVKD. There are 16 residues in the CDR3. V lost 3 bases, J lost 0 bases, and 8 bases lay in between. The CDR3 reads CATSDGGSSGANVLTF. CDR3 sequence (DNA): TGTGCCACCAGTGATGGAGGGAGCTCTGGGGCCAACGTCCTGACTTTC.

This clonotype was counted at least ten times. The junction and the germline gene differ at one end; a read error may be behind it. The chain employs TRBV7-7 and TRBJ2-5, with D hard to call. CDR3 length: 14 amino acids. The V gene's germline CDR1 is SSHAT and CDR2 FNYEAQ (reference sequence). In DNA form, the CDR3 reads TGTGCTAGCAGCTTAGGTCTATCTGAAGAGACCCAGTACTTC. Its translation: CASSLGLSEETQYF.

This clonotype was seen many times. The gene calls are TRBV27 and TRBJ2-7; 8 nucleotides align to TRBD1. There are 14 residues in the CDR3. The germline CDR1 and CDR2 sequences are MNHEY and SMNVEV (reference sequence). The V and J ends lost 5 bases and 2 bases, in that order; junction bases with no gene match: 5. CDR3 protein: CASSHGQGPYEQYF. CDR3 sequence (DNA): TGTGCCAGCAGTCACGGACAGGGCCCCTACGAGCAGTACTTC.

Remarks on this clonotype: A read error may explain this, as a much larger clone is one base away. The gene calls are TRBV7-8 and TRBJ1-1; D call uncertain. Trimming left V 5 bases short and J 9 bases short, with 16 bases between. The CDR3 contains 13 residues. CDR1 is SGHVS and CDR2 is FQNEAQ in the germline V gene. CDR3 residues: CASSLERRTKAFF. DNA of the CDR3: TGTGCCAGCAGCCTTGAACGTAGGACTAAAGCTTTCTTT.

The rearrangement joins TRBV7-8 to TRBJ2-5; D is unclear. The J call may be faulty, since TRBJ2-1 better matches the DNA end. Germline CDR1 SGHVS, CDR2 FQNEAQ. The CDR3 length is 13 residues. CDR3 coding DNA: TGTGCCAGCAGCTTAGCAGGCTCCGATGAGCAGTTCTTC. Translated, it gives CASSLAGSDEQFF.

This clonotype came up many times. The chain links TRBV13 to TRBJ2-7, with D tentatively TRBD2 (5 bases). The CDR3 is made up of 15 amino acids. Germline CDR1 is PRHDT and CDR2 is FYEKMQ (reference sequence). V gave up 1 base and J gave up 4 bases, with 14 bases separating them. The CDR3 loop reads CASSLAQSGGYEQYF. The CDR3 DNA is TGTGCCAGCAGCTTAGCCCAGTCCGGCGGGTACGAGCAGTACTTC.

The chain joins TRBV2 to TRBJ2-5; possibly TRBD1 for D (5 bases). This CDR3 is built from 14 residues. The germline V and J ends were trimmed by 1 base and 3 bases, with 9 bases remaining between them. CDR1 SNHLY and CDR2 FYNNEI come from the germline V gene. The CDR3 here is CASSEVGQKETQYF. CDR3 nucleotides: TGTGCCAGCAGTGAAGTGGGGCAGAAAGAGACCCAGTACTTC.

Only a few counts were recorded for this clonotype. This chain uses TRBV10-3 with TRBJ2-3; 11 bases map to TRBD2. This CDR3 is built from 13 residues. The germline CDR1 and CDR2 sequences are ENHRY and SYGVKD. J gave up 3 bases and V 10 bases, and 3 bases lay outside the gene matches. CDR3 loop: CATLAGGTDTQYF. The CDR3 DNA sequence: TGTGCCACCCTAGCGGGAGGAACAGATACGCAGTATTTT.

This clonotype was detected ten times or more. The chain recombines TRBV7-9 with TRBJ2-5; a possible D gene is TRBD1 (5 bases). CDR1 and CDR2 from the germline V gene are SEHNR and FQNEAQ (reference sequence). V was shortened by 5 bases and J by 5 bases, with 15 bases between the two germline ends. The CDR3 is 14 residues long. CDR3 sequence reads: CASSLRGSWETQYF. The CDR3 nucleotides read TGTGCCAGCAGCCTAAGGGGCTCCTGGGAGACCCAGTACTTC.

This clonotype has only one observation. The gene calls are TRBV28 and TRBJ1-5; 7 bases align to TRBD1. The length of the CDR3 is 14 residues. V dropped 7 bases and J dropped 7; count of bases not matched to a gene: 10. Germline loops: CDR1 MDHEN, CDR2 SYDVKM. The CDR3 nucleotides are TGTGCCAGCACGGACCCCTACAGGGGCCAGCCCCAGCATTTT. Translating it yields CASTDPYRGQPQHF.

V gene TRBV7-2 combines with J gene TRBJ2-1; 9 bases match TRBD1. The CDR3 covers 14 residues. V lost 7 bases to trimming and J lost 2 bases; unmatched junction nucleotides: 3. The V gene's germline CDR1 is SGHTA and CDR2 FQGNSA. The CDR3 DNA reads TGTGCCAGCAACAACAGGGGGCCCTACAATGAGCAGTTCTTC. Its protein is CASNNRGPYNEQFF.

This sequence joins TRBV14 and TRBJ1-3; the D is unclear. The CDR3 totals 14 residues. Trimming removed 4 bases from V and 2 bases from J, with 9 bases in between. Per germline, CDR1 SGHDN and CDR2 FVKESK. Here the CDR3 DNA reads TGTGCCAGCAGCCGAAACAGCCCTGGAAACACCATATATTTT. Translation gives CASSRNSPGNTIYF. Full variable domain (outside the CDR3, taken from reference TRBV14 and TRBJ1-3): EAGVTQFPSHSVIEKGQTVTLRCDPISGHDNLYWYRRVMGKEIKFLLHFVKESKQDESGMPNNRFLAERTGGTYSTLKVQPAELEDSGVYFCASSRNSPGNTIYFGEGSWLTVV.

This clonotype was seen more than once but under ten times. The CDR3 region is CSATKPQGDFTGELFF. The CDR3 DNA sequence: TGCAGTGCCACCAAACCCCAGGGAGACTTCACCGGGGAGCTGTTTTTT. The V and J genes are TRBV20-1 and TRBJ2-2; D possibly uses TRBD1 or TRBD2 (5 bases each). The CDR3 covers 16 residues. V was clipped by 6 bases and J by 4 bases, with 21 bases between them. CDR1 is DFQATT, CDR2 SNEGSKA, per germline (reference sequence).

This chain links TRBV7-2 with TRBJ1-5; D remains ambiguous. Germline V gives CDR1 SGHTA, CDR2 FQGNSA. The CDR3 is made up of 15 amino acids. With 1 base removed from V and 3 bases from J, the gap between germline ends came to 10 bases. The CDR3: CASSLDASPNQPQHF. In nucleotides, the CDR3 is TGTGCCAGCAGCTTAGATGCGTCCCCCAATCAGCCCCAGCATTTT.